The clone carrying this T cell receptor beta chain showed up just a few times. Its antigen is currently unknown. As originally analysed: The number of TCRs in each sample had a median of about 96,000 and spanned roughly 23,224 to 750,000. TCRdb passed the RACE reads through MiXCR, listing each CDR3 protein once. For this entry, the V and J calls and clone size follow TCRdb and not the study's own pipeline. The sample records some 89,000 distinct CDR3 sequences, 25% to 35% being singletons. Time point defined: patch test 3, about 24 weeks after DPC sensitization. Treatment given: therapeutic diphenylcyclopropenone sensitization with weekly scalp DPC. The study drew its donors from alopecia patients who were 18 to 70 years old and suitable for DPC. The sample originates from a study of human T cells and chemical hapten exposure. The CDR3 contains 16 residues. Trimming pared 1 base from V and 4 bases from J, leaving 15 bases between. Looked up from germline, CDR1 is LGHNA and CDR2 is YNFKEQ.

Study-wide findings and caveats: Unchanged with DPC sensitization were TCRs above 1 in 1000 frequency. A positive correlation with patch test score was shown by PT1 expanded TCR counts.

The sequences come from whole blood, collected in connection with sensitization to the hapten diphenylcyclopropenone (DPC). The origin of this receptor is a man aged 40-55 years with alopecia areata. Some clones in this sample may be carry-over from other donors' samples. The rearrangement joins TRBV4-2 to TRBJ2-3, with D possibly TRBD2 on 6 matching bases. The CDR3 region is CASSQAAGSRADTQYF. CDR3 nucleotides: TGTGCCAGCAGCCAAGCAGCCGGGAGTAGGGCAGATACGCAGTATTTT.